This T cell receptor beta chain was recorded in a study of T cell repertoires in cytomegalovirus infection. Findings and limits, study-wide: HLA-C-restricted CMV-specific TCR beta clonotypes were dominant in the ex vivo response.

TCRdb used MiXCR to reprocess the reads, holding one entry per CDR3 protein. Among more than 45,000 distinct CDR3 sequences listed, 25% to 40% were seen once. This CDR3 region has 13 residues. The V gene's germline CDR1 is MNHEY and CDR2 SVGAGI. V was shortened by 5 bases and J by 7 bases, with 9 bases between the two germline ends. This clonotype was observed a few times. The target antigen is unknown. The sample taken for sequencing was PBMCs, sequenced either directly or after in vitro stimulation (not recorded which). V usage is TRBV6-5 and J usage is TRBJ1-6; D is ambiguous. The clonotype was recovered from a human donor in good health (CMV status not recorded). Some clones in this sample may be carry-over from other donors' samples. The CDR3 spells CASSRGSNSPLHF. The CDR3 DNA reads TGTGCCAGCAGTCGGGGTTCAAATTCACCCCTCCACTTT.